These 12 T cell receptor beta chains came from one sample sequenced in a study of vaccination and CD4 T cells after COVID-19. Sequencing of DNA taken from cultured CD4+ T cells relied on the Oncomine TCR Beta short-read assay. TCRdb analysed the PCR reads with MiXCR anew, one entry per CDR3 protein. The sample records 14,000 to 15,000 distinct CDR3 sequences, just under 80% being singletons. Indicated treatment: 10-day PBMC culture with coronavirus spike peptide pools or control peptides (ViraFEST assay). No antigen is known for these receptors. Sample: CD4+ T cells from blood, cultured in vitro, taken after SARS-CoV-2 vaccination. The origin of the receptors is a human donor who received a COVID-19 vaccine.

This chain uses TRBV7-2 with TRBJ1-2; weak D call: TRBD1 (6 bases). From germline, CDR1 is SGHTA and CDR2 FQGNSA. The V and J ends lost 6 bases and 3 bases respectively, with 11 bases between them. This CDR3 has 13 amino acids. CDR3 loop: CASRRTGYYGYTF. The CDR3 region has the DNA TGTGCCAGCAGGCGAACAGGGTACTATGGCTACACCTTC.

This chain links TRBV19 with TRBJ1-1; D is unclear. The CDR3 is made up of 15 amino acids. CDR1 is LNHDA and CDR2 is SQIVND in the germline V gene (reference sequence). The V end lost 3 bases, the J end lost 0 bases, and 11 bases lay between the germline ends. The CDR3 DNA follows: TGTGCCAGTAGTATCGGTGACAACTTGAACACTGAAGCTTTCTTT. The encoded protein is CASSIGDNLNTEAFF.

This clonotype was counted only a few times. This chain connects TRBV27 to TRBJ1-6, with 7 bases matching TRBD1. V shed 3 bases, J shed 5 bases, and the junction held 10 bases outside the gene matches. This CDR3 is built from 17 residues. The V gene's germline CDR1 is MNHEY and CDR2 SMNVEV (reference sequence). In DNA form, the CDR3 reads TGTGCCAGCAGTTTTCGGGGAAAGGGGGCCCATAATTCACCCCTCCACTTT. Residues: CASSFRGKGAHNSPLHF.

The chain carries TRBV24-1 and TRBJ2-3; 13 bases line up with TRBD2. Germline assignment: CDR1 KGHDR and CDR2 SFDVKD. The CDR3 totals 17 residues. V shed 5 bases, J shed 6 bases, and the junction held 10 bases outside the gene matches. The CDR3 DNA sequence: TGTGCCACCAGTGCCCCCCGACTAGCGGGGGGCAAGGATACGCAGTATTTT. The encoded protein is CATSAPRLAGGKDTQYF.

The chain carries TRBV12-3 or TRBV12-4 and TRBJ1-1, with D unclear. Trimming removed 5 bases at V and 4 bases at J, with 11 bases between. The CDR3 consists of 13 residues. The CDR3 reads CASSLKRSTEAFF. The DNA for the CDR3 is TGTGCCAGCAGTCTCAAGAGGAGCACTGAAGCTTTCTTT.

This chain links TRBV2 with TRBJ1-2; 9 nucleotides agree with TRBD1. Germline V CDR1 and CDR2: SNHLY, FYNNEI. CDR3 length: 14 amino acids. V gave up 3 bases and J gave up 6 bases; unmatched junction bases: 5. CDR3 in DNA: TGTGCCAGCAGTGAGCGCGGGACAGGGAATGGCTACACCTTC. This codes for CASSERGTGNGYTF.

The rearrangement joins TRBV28 to TRBJ1-5; possibly TRBD1 for D (6 bases). Per the germline V gene, CDR1 is MDHEN and CDR2 is SYDVKM. The length of the CDR3 is 14 residues. V was cut by 5 bases and J by 3 bases, with 11 bases left in between. CDR3 sequence reads: CASSVGQSNQPQHF. In DNA form, the CDR3 reads TGTGCCAGCAGTGTAGGACAGTCCAATCAGCCCCAGCATTTT.

This sequence joins TRBV6-5 and TRBJ1-5, with TRBD1 matching over 10 bases. The CDR3 loop spans 17 amino acids. Trimming at V came to 2 bases and at J to 6 bases, leaving 10 bases not matched to a gene. Germline-derived CDR1 and CDR2 are MNHEY and SVGAGI. In DNA, the CDR3 is TGTGCCAGCAGTTACCCTTCCGACAGGGGGCTGGGTCAGCCCCAGCATTTT. Its translation is CASSYPSDRGLGQPQHF.

The rearrangement links TRBV20-1 to TRBJ2-1, with 10 positions matching TRBD2. Germline V lookup: CDR1 DFQATT, CDR2 SNEGSKA (reference sequence). The CDR3 runs to 17 residues. V shed 0 bases, J shed 4 bases, and the junction held 9 bases outside the gene matches. CDR3 in amino acids: CSARDLASGGGYNEQFF. Here the CDR3 DNA reads TGCAGTGCTAGAGATTTGGCTAGCGGGGGTGGGTACAATGAGCAGTTCTTC.

The V call is TRBV30, the J call TRBJ1-5; TRBD1 might be the D (6 bases). CDR1 and CDR2 (germline): GTSNPN, SVGIG (reference sequence). The CDR3 extends over 13 amino acids. Trimming removed 5 bases from V and 0 bases from J, with 8 bases in between. The CDR3 region is CAWGQYSNQPQHF. The CDR3 DNA sequence: TGTGCCTGGGGACAGTATAGCAATCAGCCCCAGCATTTT.

The chain is built from TRBV12-3 or TRBV12-4 and TRBJ2-5; possibly TRBD1 or TRBD2 for D (5 bases each). The CDR3 contains 12 residues. V was pared by 6 bases and J by 4 bases, with 9 bases between. CDR3 sequence (DNA): TGTGCCAGCAGGAGGGGTCCAGAGACCCAGTACTTC. As protein: CASRRGPETQYF.

There are a few counts of this clonotype. The V call is TRBV20-1, the J call TRBJ1-3; maybe TRBD1 (5 bases). The germline gives CDR1 DFQATT, CDR2 SNEGSKA (reference sequence). The length of the CDR3 is 17 residues. V shed 0 bases and J shed 0 bases, with 15 bases lying between them. The CDR3 loop reads CSARDPQGGFSGNTIYF. DNA for the CDR3: TGCAGTGCTAGAGATCCGCAGGGCGGCTTCTCTGGAAACACCATATATTTT.